Listed below are T cell receptor beta chains from one sample, sequenced in a study of shared clonotypes between healthy human individuals. Measured with immunoSEQ multiplex PCR; TCRdb has only the in-frame clones, and not every one. The profile shows hundreds of thousands of clones, 95% of them singletons. Material: naive CD8+ T cells sorted from blood. The receptors were sampled from a woman aged 30 to 39 in good health. CDR3s include the opening cysteine and the closing phenylalanine or tryptophan. The D gene is left open where the match is weak. Expanded clones are given a class, and other clones once, few, many or no size at all.

clone size,D gene,J gene,V gene,CDR3 length,CDR3 protein,CDR3 DNA
once,-,TRBJ1-2,TRBV10-3,15,CAISDWTDHNYGYTF,TGTGCCATCAGCGACTGGACAGACCATAACTATGGCTACACCTTC
-,-,TRBJ2-7,TRBV19,14,CASSILQAPYEQYF,TGTGCCAGTAGTATATTGCAGGCACCCTACGAGCAGTACTTC
-,TRBD2,TRBJ2-3,TRBV28,15,CASSLYSGRVDTQYF,TGTGCCAGCAGCCTATATAGCGGGAGGGTAGATACGCAGTATTTT
-,-,TRBJ2-7,TRBV5-4,12,CASSLVGSEQYF,TGTGCCAGCAGCTTGGTTGGGAGCGAGCAGTACTTC
-,-,TRBJ1-5,TRBV12-1,15,CASSDSRGLEQPQHF,TGTGCCAGCAGCGATTCCAGGGGGCTGGAGCAGCCCCAGCATTTT
-,-,TRBJ2-1,TRBV7-9,15,CASSPGIGKGNEQFF,TGTGCCAGCAGCCCGGGAATAGGAAAGGGCAATGAGCAGTTCTTC
-,-,TRBJ1-1,TRBV28,14,CASSFRRGDTEAFF,TGTGCCAGCAGTTTCAGGCGGGGGGACACTGAAGCTTTCTTT
-,-,TRBJ2-7,TRBV19,17,CASSIRGVEQPSYEQYF,TGTGCCAGTAGTATAAGGGGGGTGGAACAGCCCTCCTACGAGCAGTACTTC
-,TRBD2,TRBJ2-2,TRBV2,18,CASSTGTSGSTVTGELFF,TGTGCCAGCAGTACCGGGACTAGCGGGAGTACGGTCACCGGGGAGCTGTTTTTT
-,TRBD1,TRBJ2-7,TRBV7-9,13,CASSLGTGHEQYF,TGTGCCAGCAGTTTAGGGACAGGCCACGAGCAGTACTTC
-,-,TRBJ1-1,TRBV7-8,17,CASSLYGGGLMNTEAFF,TGTGCCAGCAGCCTATATGGGGGGGGGCTAATGAACACTGAAGCTTTCTTT
-,-,TRBJ2-7,TRBV10-1,14,CASSEGIPAGEQYF,TGCGCCAGCAGTGAGGGAATACCTGCTGGCGAGCAGTACTTC
-,TRBD2,TRBJ2-1,TRBV28,14,CASSPPTSHLWQFF,TGTGCCAGCAGTCCCCCGACTAGCCATTTGTGGCAGTTCTTC
-,-,TRBJ2-3,TRBV5-8,14,CASSLGPGSDTQYF,TGTGCCAGCAGCTTGGGTCCGGGGTCAGATACGCAGTATTTT
-,-,TRBJ1-1,TRBV9,12,CASSEQNTEAFF,TGTGCCAGCAGCGAGCAGAACACTGAAGCTTTCTTT
-,-,TRBJ2-1,TRBV4-1,13,CASSYFADNEQFF,TGCGCCAGCAGCTACTTTGCCGACAATGAGCAGTTCTTC
-,-,TRBJ1-5,TRBV4-1,15,CASSQEPRETQPQHF,TGCGCCAGCAGCCAAGAACCGAGGGAAACTCAGCCCCAGCATTTT
-,-,TRBJ2-7,TRBV7-9,12,CASSSQGYEQYF,TGTGCCAGCAGCTCGCAGGGTTACGAGCAGTACTTC
-,TRBD1,TRBJ2-6,TRBV18,20,CASSPLVRGQAFSGANVLTF,TGTGCCAGCTCACCACTAGTACGGGGACAGGCTTTCTCTGGGGCCAACGTCCTGACTTTC
once,-,TRBJ2-2,TRBV4-1,15,CASSLLTGNTGELFF,TGCGCCAGTAGCTTATTGACAGGGAACACCGGGGAGCTGTTTTTT
-,TRBD1,TRBJ1-3,TRBV5-4,14,CASSLDRAKDTIYF,TGTGCCAGCAGCCTGGACAGGGCGAAAGACACCATATATTTT
-,TRBD2,TRBJ2-7,TRBV27,11,CATKRGYEQYF,TGTGCCACCAAGCGGGGGTACGAGCAGTACTTC
-,-,TRBJ1-2,TRBV28,16,CASSLSSSVRYYGYTF,TGTGCCAGCAGTTTATCCTCCTCGGTTAGATACTATGGCTACACCTTC
-,-,TRBJ2-6,TRBV28,17,CASSLGTLVSGANVLTF,TGTGCCAGCAGTTTAGGGACATTAGTCTCTGGGGCCAACGTCCTGACTTTC
-,-,TRBJ1-4,TRBV2,15,CASVYLWGDNEKLFF,TGTGCCAGCGTCTACCTCTGGGGGGATAATGAAAAACTGTTTTTT
-,-,TRBJ1-1,TRBV30,10,CAWKGTEAFF,TGTGCCTGGAAAGGAACGGAAGCTTTCTTT
-,-,TRBJ1-5,TRBV13,16,CASSLGQTNSNQPQHF,TGTGCCAGCAGCCTGGGACAAACGAACAGCAATCAGCCCCAGCATTTT
once,-,TRBJ2-5,TRBV28,14,CASSSPTAEETQYF,TGTGCCAGCAGTTCCCCGACAGCAGAAGAGACCCAGTACTTC
-,TRBD2,TRBJ2-5,TRBV12-5,17,CASGSWTSGSIKETQYF,TGTGCTAGTGGTTCCTGGACTAGCGGGAGTATCAAAGAGACCCAGTACTTC
-,TRBD1,TRBJ1-4,TRBV2,15,CASRERQGAREKLFF,TGTGCCAGCAGAGAAAGACAGGGGGCTCGTGAAAAACTGTTTTTT
-,-,TRBJ1-5,TRBV7-3,16,CASSFKSRDSNQPQHF,TGTGCCAGCAGCTTCAAGTCCCGGGACAGCAATCAGCCCCAGCATTTT
-,-,TRBJ2-7,TRBV7-9,14,CASSFSGEGYEQYF,TGTGCCAGCAGCTTTAGTGGTGAGGGCTACGAGCAGTACTTC
-,-,TRBJ2-1,TRBV21-1,19,CASSRPRGNTSRRWNEQFF,TGTGCCAGCAGCCGTCCCCGGGGGAACACTAGCAGGAGATGGAATGAGCAGTTCTTC
-,-,TRBJ2-1,TRBV7-9,16,CASSFATTGPYNEQFF,TGTGCCAGCAGCTTTGCCACAACGGGCCCCTACAATGAGCAGTTCTTC
-,TRBD1,TRBJ2-7,TRBV6-5,14,CASSYGGTGVEQYF,TGTGCCAGCAGTTACGGAGGGACAGGGGTCGAGCAGTACTTC
-,-,TRBJ1-4,TRBV11-2,15,CASSLDLDGNEKLFF,TGTGCCAGCAGCTTAGATTTAGACGGGAATGAAAAACTGTTTTTT
-,TRBD2,TRBJ2-5,TRBV6-1,14,CASSDLWTSVDQYF,TGTGCCAGCAGTGACCTCTGGACTAGTGTGGACCAGTACTTC
-,-,TRBJ2-7,TRBV11-2,14,CASSLGANSYEQYF,TGTGCCAGCAGCTTAGGGGCTAACTCCTACGAGCAGTACTTC
-,-,TRBJ2-7,TRBV28,14,CASSPRAGPWEQYF,TGTGCCAGCAGTCCCCGTGCCGGACCTTGGGAGCAGTACTTC
-,TRBD1,TRBJ1-2,TRBV30,17,CAWSVLNYRGPDYGYTF,TGTGCCTGGAGTGTACTCAACTACAGGGGGCCTGACTATGGCTACACCTTC
-,-,TRBJ2-1,TRBV4-1,17,CASSQGSGASSYNEQFF,TGCGCCAGCAGCCAAGGGAGTGGCGCTAGTAGCTACAATGAGCAGTTCTTC
-,-,TRBJ2-7,TRBV5-8,13,CASSPDSSYEQYF,TGTGCCAGCAGCCCCGACAGTTCCTACGAGCAGTACTTC
-,TRBD1,TRBJ1-1,TRBV5-1,13,CASSSQGETEAFF,TGCGCCAGCAGCTCTCAGGGGGAGACTGAAGCTTTCTTT
-,-,TRBJ1-1,TRBV28,14,CASSITDGNTEAFF,TGTGCCAGCAGTATCACGGACGGGAACACTGAAGCTTTCTTT
-,-,TRBJ2-1,TRBV6-1,15,CASSDLLGMVHEQFF,TGTGCCAGCAGTGACTTACTAGGTATGGTACATGAGCAGTTCTTC
-,TRBD2,TRBJ2-1,TRBV7-9,15,CASSPPAGGQYEQFF,TGTGCCAGCAGCCCACCCGCGGGGGGGCAGTATGAGCAGTTCTTC